The clone carrying this T cell receptor beta chain was counted only a few times. The antigen remains undetermined. A library of TCRbeta sequences, prepared with unique molecular identifiers, was generated. A single record per CDR3 protein comes from TCRdb applying MiXCR to the PCR reads. The sample lists about 610,000 distinct CDR3 sequences, about a quarter seen once, with around 36% in the top ten. The data are from a study of T-cell reconstitution after alpha-beta-depleted transplantation in children. Overall study findings and caveats: After one year, T-cell counts and TCRbeta diversity mostly came from new T cells. Approximately two months post-transplant, alpha-beta T cells reportedly originated from several hundred expanded graft clones.

After removal of 0 bases from V and 13 bases from J, the junction contained 16 bases not matched to a gene. This CDR3 comprises 17 residues. Per germline, CDR1 MGHRA and CDR2 YSYEKL. The sequence came from a boy under three years old with Wiskott-Aldrich syndrome, due to receive a stem cell transplant. The chain has TRBV4-1 and TRBJ2-1; 9 positions match TRBD1. The material sequenced was PBMCs, taken before TCRalphabeta/CD19-depleted stem cell transplant. The CDR3 is CASSQDRTGGPIGVQFF. In DNA form, the CDR3 reads TGCGCCAGCAGCCAAGACCGAACAGGGGGCCCGATTGGAGTTCAGTTCTTC.